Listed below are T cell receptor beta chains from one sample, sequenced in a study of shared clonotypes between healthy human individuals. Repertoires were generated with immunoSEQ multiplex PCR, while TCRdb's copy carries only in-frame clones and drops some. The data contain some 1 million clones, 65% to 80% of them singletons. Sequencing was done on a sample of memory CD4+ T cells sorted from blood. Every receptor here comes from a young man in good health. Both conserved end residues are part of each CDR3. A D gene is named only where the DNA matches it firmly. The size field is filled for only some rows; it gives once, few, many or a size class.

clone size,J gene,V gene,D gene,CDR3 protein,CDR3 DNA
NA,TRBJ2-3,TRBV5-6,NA,CASSRQWSRGDTQYF,TGTGCCAGCAGCCGCCAGTGGAGCCGGGGAGATACGCAGTATTTT
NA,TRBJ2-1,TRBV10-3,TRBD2,CAISPSGAGGGYEQFF,TGTGCCATCAGTCCCTCGGGGGCGGGAGGAGGGTATGAGCAGTTCTTC
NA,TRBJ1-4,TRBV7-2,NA,CASSFGAGEKLFF,TGTGCCAGCAGCTTTGGTGCTGGGGAAAAACTGTTTTTT
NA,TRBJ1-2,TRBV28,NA,CASSLGTTGFYYGYTF,TGTGCCAGCAGTTTAGGAACGACAGGATTTTACTATGGCTACACCTTC
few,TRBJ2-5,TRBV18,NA,CASSVRGSETQYF,TGTGCCAGCTCGGTACGTGGGTCGGAGACCCAGTACTTC
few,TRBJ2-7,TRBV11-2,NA,CASSSGIGGGYEQYF,TGTGCCAGCAGCTCCGGCATTGGGGGAGGTTACGAGCAGTACTTC
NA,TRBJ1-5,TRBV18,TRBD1,CASSPRGQNMGHSNQPQHF,TGTGCCAGCTCACCTAGGGGACAGAATATGGGTCATAGCAATCAGCCCCAGCATTTT
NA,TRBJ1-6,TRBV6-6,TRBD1,CASSYSGTAGSPLHF,TGTGCCAGCAGTTACTCTGGGACAGCGGGTTCACCCCTCCACTTT
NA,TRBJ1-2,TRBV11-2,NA,CASSVGRANYGYTF,TGTGCCAGCAGCGTAGGAAGGGCTAACTATGGCTACACCTTC
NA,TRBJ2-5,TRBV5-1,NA,CASSLGATREETQYF,TGCGCCAGCAGCTTGGGGGCCACACGGGAAGAGACCCAGTACTTC
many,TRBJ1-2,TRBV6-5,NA,CASSYSQVYGYTF,TGTGCCAGCAGTTACTCGCAGGTCTATGGCTACACCTTC
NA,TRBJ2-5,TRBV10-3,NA,CAISASGQETQYF,TGTGCCATCAGTGCCAGCGGCCAAGAGACCCAGTACTTC
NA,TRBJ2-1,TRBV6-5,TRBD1,CASRTGMTPEFF,TGTGCCAGCAGGACAGGGATGACTCCGGAGTTCTTC
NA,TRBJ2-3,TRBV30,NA,CAYHAGSAGTDTQYF,TGTGCCTACCATGCGGGGTCCGCTGGAACAGATACGCAGTATTTT
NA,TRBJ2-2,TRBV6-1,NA,CASSENPPNAGELFF,TGTGCCAGCAGTGAAAACCCCCCCAACGCCGGGGAGCTGTTTTTT
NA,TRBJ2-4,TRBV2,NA,CASSEEWWDSAKNIQYF,TGTGCCAGCAGTGAAGAATGGTGGGACTCGGCCAAAAACATTCAGTACTTC
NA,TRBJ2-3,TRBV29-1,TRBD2,CSVGAYSGVDTQYF,TGCAGCGTTGGGGCCTATAGCGGGGTAGATACGCAGTATTTT
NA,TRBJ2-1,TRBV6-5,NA,CASRAGRRNEQFF,TGTGCCAGCAGGGCTGGGAGGAGGAATGAGCAGTTCTTC
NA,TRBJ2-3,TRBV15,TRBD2,CATSGRLAGGADTQYF,TGTGCCACCAGCGGACGACTAGCGGGGGGGGCAGATACGCAGTATTTT
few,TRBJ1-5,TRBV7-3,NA,CASSEGPNQPQHF,TGTGCCAGCAGCGAAGGGCCCAATCAGCCCCAGCATTTT
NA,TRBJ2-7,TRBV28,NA,CASVHPPYEQYF,TGTGCCAGCGTTCATCCCCCCTACGAGCAGTACTTC
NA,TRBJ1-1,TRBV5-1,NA,CASSLAFGQLEAFF,TGCGCCAGCAGCTTGGCCTTCGGACAGCTTGAAGCTTTCTTT
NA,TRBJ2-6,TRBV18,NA,CASSSQAVTGTGRANVLTF,TGTGCCAGCTCATCCCAGGCCGTAACCGGGACCGGCCGGGCCAACGTCCTGACTTTC
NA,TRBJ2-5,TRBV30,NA,CAWSVLVAETQYF,TGTGCCTGGAGTGTTCTAGTGGCGGAGACCCAGTACTTC
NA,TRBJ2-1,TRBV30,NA,CAWSAQPLNRVQGNEQFF,TGTGCCTGGAGTGCCCAACCCCTCAACAGGGTGCAAGGGAATGAGCAGTTCTTC
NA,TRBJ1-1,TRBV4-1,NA,CASSQMGLGLSTEAFF,TGCGCCAGCAGCCAAATGGGCCTGGGACTGAGCACTGAAGCTTTCTTT
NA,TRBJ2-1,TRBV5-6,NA,CASSWTGTQVSNEQFF,TGTGCCAGCAGCTGGACCGGGACTCAGGTTTCCAATGAGCAGTTCTTC
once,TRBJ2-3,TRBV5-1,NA,CASSLAPDPGQDTQYF,TGCGCCAGCAGCTTGGCCCCCGATCCAGGTCAAGATACGCAGTATTTT
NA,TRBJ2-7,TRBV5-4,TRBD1,CASSLGQGSYEQYF,TGTGCCAGCAGCTTGGGACAGGGCTCCTACGAGCAGTACTTC
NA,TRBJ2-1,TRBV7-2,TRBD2,CASSSGSGRGNYNEQFF,TGTGCCAGCAGCTCCGGGAGCGGGAGGGGAAATTACAATGAGCAGTTCTTC
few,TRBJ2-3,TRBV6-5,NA,CASSYDTGKGDTQYF,TGTGCCAGCAGTTACGACACAGGCAAAGGGGATACGCAGTATTTT
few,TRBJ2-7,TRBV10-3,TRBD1,CAISDYGQGQSSYEQYF,TGTGCCATCAGTGATTATGGACAGGGCCAAAGCTCCTACGAGCAGTACTTC
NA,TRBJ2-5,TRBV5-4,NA,CASSLDRGGQETQYF,TGTGCCAGCAGCCTCGACCGTGGGGGCCAAGAGACCCAGTACTTC
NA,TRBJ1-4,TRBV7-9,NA,CASRQGGEKLFF,TGTGCCAGCAGACAGGGAGGCGAAAAACTGTTTTTT
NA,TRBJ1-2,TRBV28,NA,CASSSPPGPFTHYGYTF,TGTGCCAGCAGCTCACCACCTGGACCTTTTACCCACTATGGCTACACCTTC
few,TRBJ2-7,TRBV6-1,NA,CASSELWPASGEQYF,TGTGCCAGCAGTGAATTATGGCCCGCGTCTGGCGAGCAGTACTTC
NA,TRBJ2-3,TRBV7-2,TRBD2,CASSLTAGIGTDTQYF,TGTGCCAGCAGCTTAACAGCGGGAATTGGCACAGATACGCAGTATTTT
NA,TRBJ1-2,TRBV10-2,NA,CASSESKGGGYTF,TGCGCCAGCAGTGAGTCGAAAGGAGGAGGCTACACCTTC
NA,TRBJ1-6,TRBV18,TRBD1,CASSPGRGLNSPLHF,TGTGCCAGCTCACCAGGCAGGGGGCTTAATTCACCCCTCCACTTT
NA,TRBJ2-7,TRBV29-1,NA,CSVEEAGLSSYEQYF,TGCAGCGTTGAAGAGGCCGGGTTAAGCTCCTACGAGCAGTACTTC
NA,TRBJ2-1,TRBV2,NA,CASRDYNEQFF,TGTGCCAGCAGAGATTACAATGAGCAGTTCTTC
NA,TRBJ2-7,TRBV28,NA,CATEAGQLNYEQYF,TGTGCCACCGAGGCGGGACAGCTGAACTACGAGCAGTACTTC
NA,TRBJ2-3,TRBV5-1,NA,CASSLNFGEDTQYF,TGCGCCAGCAGCTTGAATTTCGGGGAAGATACGCAGTATTTT
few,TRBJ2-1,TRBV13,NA,CASSLNSGDPTKNEQFF,TGTGCCAGCAGCTTAAATTCCGGGGATCCGACCAAGAATGAGCAGTTCTTC